A selection of T cell receptor beta chains follows, all from one sample in a study of shared clonotypes between healthy human individuals. Data came from immunoSEQ multiplex PCR; TCRdb stores just in-frame clones and leaves some out. The repertoire has around 690,000 clones, 90% of them found once; the top ten carry around a third. The sequencing sample was made of memory CD8+ T cells from PBMCs. Source of these receptors: a man younger than 35 in good health. Some clones in this sample may be carry-over from other donors' samples. The CDR3 runs from the conserved cysteine through the conserved F or W. D genes are given only for firm matches. Only part of the rows carry a size: once, few, many, or a class if the clone is expanded.

clone size	D gene	V gene	J gene	CDR3 DNA	CDR3 protein
.	TRBD1	TRBV4-1	TRBJ1-3	TGCGCCAGCAGCCAACCTACGGGGGACAGGGGAAACACCATATATTTT	CASSQPTGDRGNTIYF
few	.	TRBV28	TRBJ1-1	TGTGCCAGCAGTTATGCCCTCATAAACACTGAAGCTTTCTTT	CASSYALINTEAFF
once	.	TRBV29-1	TRBJ2-2	TGCAGCGTAGTTGTGGGGAACACCGGGGAGCTGTTTTTT	CSVVVGNTGELFF
once	.	TRBV14	TRBJ1-3	TGTGCCAGCAGCCGGGGACACTACCGAAACTTTGGAAACACCATATATTTT	CASSRGHYRNFGNTIYF
.	.	TRBV19	TRBJ2-7	TGTGCCAGTAGTCTCCCGCCGTGGGAGGAAGATTACGAGCAGTACTTC	CASSLPPWEEDYEQYF
.	.	TRBV11-2	TRBJ2-7	TGTGCCAGCAGCTTTATCACGGACGAGCAGTACTTC	CASSFITDEQYF
.	TRBD2	TRBV13	TRBJ2-2	TGTGCCAGCAGCTCAAGACTAGCGGGAGAGTGGTACACCGGGGAGCTGTTTTTT	CASSSRLAGEWYTGELFF
many	TRBD2	TRBV13	TRBJ2-7	TGTGCCAGCAGCTCGAGGGGACTATTAAACTACGAGCAGTACTTC	CASSSRGLLNYEQYF
.	.	TRBV7-9	TRBJ2-7	TGTGCCAGCCAGGGCGGTTTCTCCTACGAGCAGTACTTC	CASQGGFSYEQYF
.	TRBD1	TRBV6-1	TRBJ2-1	TGTGCCAGCAGTGGGACAGGACTTTACAATGAGCAGTTCTTC	CASSGTGLYNEQFF
once	TRBD2	TRBV7-6	TRBJ2-1	TGTGCCAGCAGCCTCGACCCTAGCGGGAGTAGTGGTGAGCAGTTCTTC	CASSLDPSGSSGEQFF
.	.	TRBV29-1	TRBJ2-3	TGCAGCGTTGAGGGTGGAGAGAGTTCCGATACGCAGTATTTT	CSVEGGESSDTQYF
many	.	TRBV4-1	TRBJ2-3	TGCGCCAGCAGCCCCGGACGTGGTAGCGGAAGCACAGATACGCAGTATTTT	CASSPGRGSGSTDTQYF
.	.	TRBV5-1	TRBJ2-7	TGCGCCAGCAGCTGGTTTAGCGGCAGCTCCTACGAGCAGTACTTC	CASSWFSGSSYEQYF
.	.	TRBV29-1	TRBJ2-3	TGCAGCGCCCTGGGTGGCAGGGACGCCACAGATACGCAGTATTTT	CSALGGRDATDTQYF
.	.	TRBV5-4	TRBJ1-2	TGTGCCAGCAGCCTACGTACCGGGCCGGGCTATGGCTACACCTTC	CASSLRTGPGYGYTF
.	.	TRBV5-4	TRBJ1-1	TGTGCCAGCAGCTTGGCTTCAGGAAGAGCTGAAGCTTTCTTT	CASSLASGRAEAFF
.	TRBD2	TRBV4-3	TRBJ2-2	TGCGCCAGCAGCCAAGCGGCACTAGCGGGAACCCACGGGGAGCTGTTTTTT	CASSQAALAGTHGELFF
.	TRBD1	TRBV7-2	TRBJ1-2	TGTGCCAGCAGCCTACACACAGGGGGCGACTATGGCTACACCTTC	CASSLHTGGDYGYTF
.	TRBD1	TRBV4-3	TRBJ2-7	TGCGCCAGCAGCCGGCTACACCCCGGGACAGGGGTGGACGAGCAGTACTTC	CASSRLHPGTGVDEQYF
.	.	TRBV7-9	TRBJ1-1	TGTGCCAGCAGCTTACATGGACGTGAAGCTTTCTTT	CASSLHGREAFF
few	.	TRBV6-5	TRBJ2-7	TGTGCCAGCAGTCACCGGGACATCATGTACGAGCAGTACTTC	CASSHRDIMYEQYF
.	.	TRBV11-1	TRBJ1-1	TGTGCCAGCAGCTTAAGTACAGGGACTGAAGCTTTCTTT	CASSLSTGTEAFF
.	.	TRBV7-9	TRBJ1-5	TGTGCCAGCAGCTCCGGGAGGGACAATCAGCCCCAGCATTTT	CASSSGRDNQPQHF
.	TRBD1	TRBV13	TRBJ1-2	TGTGCCAGCAGCCCCCCCAACGAGGGGGCTTTGTCAGGCTACACCTTC	CASSPPNEGALSGYTF
.	.	TRBV4-3	TRBJ2-2	TGCGCCAGCAGCCCACGGACTACCGGGGAGCTGTTTTTT	CASSPRTTGELFF
.	.	TRBV28	TRBJ2-7	TGTGCCAGCAGTTTCCGCAGGGGACCAACTTACGAGCAGTACTTC	CASSFRRGPTYEQYF
.	.	TRBV30	TRBJ1-6	TGTGCCTGGGTCTCTGATGTCGAGGGCCAGGCTTCACCCCTCCACTTT	CAWVSDVEGQASPLHF
.	.	TRBV7-9	TRBJ2-1	TGTGCCAGCAGCCCCATTCCCAATGAGCAGTTCTTC	CASSPIPNEQFF
.	.	TRBV15	TRBJ2-7	TGTGCCACCAGCAGGGGGAAGGGCAGCTCCTACGAGCAGTACTTC	CATSRGKGSSYEQYF
.	.	TRBV7-8	TRBJ2-1	TGTGCCAGCAGCTTAGCGGGCGGGGCCGCCTACAATGAGCAGTTCTTC	CASSLAGGAAYNEQFF
.	TRBD2	TRBV29-1	TRBJ2-7	TGCAGCGTCGTGGGGGGGACGGTATACGAGCAGTACTTC	CSVVGGTVYEQYF
.	TRBD2	TRBV7-8	TRBJ2-1	TGTGCCAGCAGGGCTAGCGGGGGCAGAGAGCAGTTCTTC	CASRASGGREQFF
.	.	TRBV4-1	TRBJ2-2	TGCGCCAGCAGCCAGAGTGGGATTAACACCGGGGAGCTGTTTTTT	CASSQSGINTGELFF
.	.	TRBV9	TRBJ1-1	TGTGCCAGCAGCGTCATACCCGGCGACAGAGATCGGGCGAGTCCTGAAGCTTTCTTT	CASSVIPGDRDRASPEAFF
.	TRBD2	TRBV10-3	TRBJ2-1	TGTGCCATCAGTGAGCCCCGGGCTAGCGGGAGCTATGAGCAGTTCTTC	CAISEPRASGSYEQFF
few	.	TRBV7-9	TRBJ1-2	TGTGCCAGCAGCTTATCCGCATATGGCTACACCTTC	CASSLSAYGYTF
.	.	TRBV7-9	TRBJ2-5	TGTGCCAGCAGCTTACGGATAGGCACCGAAGAGACCCAGTACTTC	CASSLRIGTEETQYF
.	.	TRBV7-9	TRBJ2-1	TGTGCCAGCAGCCCCGCGGGACAAGACTACAATGAGCAGTTCTTC	CASSPAGQDYNEQFF
.	TRBD2	TRBV4-3	TRBJ2-1	TGCGCCAGCAGCTCCGACCGGGACTACGCGTTCAATGAGCAGTTCTTC	CASSSDRDYAFNEQFF